Below, 3 T cell receptor beta chains from the same sample are listed, as sequenced in a study of cytomegalovirus exposure and HLA in healthy donors. 13 Jbeta primers and 60 Vbeta primers were used for the PCR. Some clones are missing from TCRdb's copy, which holds only in-frame ones; the method was immunoSEQ multiplex PCR. In the table there are some 85,000 clones, around 79% of which are singletons. The sequenced material came from PBMCs. The receptors were sampled from a man between 18 and 29 years old in good health and CMV-seropositive.

The chain employs TRBV5-1 and TRBJ2-4; a possible D gene is TRBD2 (6 bases). The germline V gene encodes CDR1 SGHRS and CDR2 YFSETQ. With 3 bases removed from V and 7 bases from J, the gap between germline ends came to 14 bases. This CDR3 contains 14 residues. The CDR3 DNA follows: TGCGCCAGCAGCTCGGGAGACCGGGGGAACATTCAGTACTTC. Translating it yields CASSSGDRGNIQYF.

V is TRBV27 and J is TRBJ1-5, with D unclear. The germline CDR1 and CDR2 sequences are MNHEY and SMNVEV (reference sequence). CDR3 length: 12 amino acids. V was shortened by 6 bases and J by 3 bases, with 6 bases between the two germline ends. The CDR3 coding sequence is TGTGCCAGCAGCCCAGTCAATCAGCCCCAGCATTTT. Translated, it gives CASSPVNQPQHF.

The rearrangement uses TRBV6-5 and TRBJ2-7, with 8 bases aligning to TRBD1. V lost 8 bases to trimming and J lost 2 bases; unmatched junction nucleotides: 5. The CDR3 runs to 13 residues. CDR1 and CDR2 (germline): MNHEY, SVGAGI. The CDR3 bases are TGTGCCAGCCGGGACAGGCGAACCTACGAGCAGTACTTC. Amino acid sequence: CASRDRRTYEQYF.